This T cell receptor beta chain was profiled in a study of blood T cell repertoires in COVID-19. Study information: Whether acute or convalescent, the COVID-19 samples came from the United States, Italy and Spain. PBMCs, B-cell-depleted T cells, or T cells were the source of the cDNA or gDNA that made up the material.

Original methodology: From reference gene primer amplification, estimates of nucleated cell counts were derived. This table comes from immunoSEQ multiplex PCR, and its TCRdb copy is limited to in-frame clones, with some not included. That table is the source of V, J and clone size, and D and trimming were worked out from the DNA. The sample consists of roughly 54,000 clones, more than 90% of them appearing once. CDR1 and CDR2 (germline): LNHDA, SQIVND (reference sequence). The CDR3 is made up of 15 amino acids. V dropped 3 bases and J dropped 1; count of bases not matched to a gene: 5. The chain uses TRBV19 and TRBJ1-1; 7 bases map to TRBD1. The TCR comes from a man aged 50-60 years with acute or convalescent COVID-19. Sequenced material: peripheral blood. CDR3 bases: TGTGCCAGTAGTATCAGGGGGACCAGGAACACTGAAGCTTTCTTT. This codes for CASSIRGTRNTEAFF.